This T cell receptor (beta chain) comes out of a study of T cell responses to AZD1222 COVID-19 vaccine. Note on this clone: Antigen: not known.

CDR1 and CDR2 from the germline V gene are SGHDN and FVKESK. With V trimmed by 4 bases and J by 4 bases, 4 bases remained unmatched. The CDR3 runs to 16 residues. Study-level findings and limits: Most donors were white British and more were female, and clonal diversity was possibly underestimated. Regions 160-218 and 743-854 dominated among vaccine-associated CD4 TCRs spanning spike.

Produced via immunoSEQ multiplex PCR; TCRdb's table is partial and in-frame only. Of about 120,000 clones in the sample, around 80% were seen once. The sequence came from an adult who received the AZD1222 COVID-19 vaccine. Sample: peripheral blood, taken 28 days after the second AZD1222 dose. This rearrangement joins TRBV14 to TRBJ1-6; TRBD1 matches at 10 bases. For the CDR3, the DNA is TGTGCCAGCAGCCTTTTGGGACAGGGGTATAATTCACCCCTCCACTTT. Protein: CASSLLGQGYNSPLHF.